A selection of T cell receptor beta chains follows, all from one sample in a study of blood T cell repertoires in COVID-19. Generated by immunoSEQ multiplex PCR, the TCRdb table keeps only in-frame clones and is missing some. The sample carries roughly 86,000 clones, around nine tenths recorded once. Sequenced material: peripheral blood. The receptors originated from a man aged 50-59 years with active or convalescent COVID-19. CDR3s include the opening cysteine and the closing phenylalanine or tryptophan. A D gene is named only where the DNA matches it firmly. Only some rows state a clone size, as once, few, many or a class for expanded clones.

J: TRBJ2-1
length: 15
V: TRBV5-8
size: once
D: NA
DNA: TGTGCCAGCAGCTGGGGGGTCGGTGAGGGTAATGAGCAGTTCTTC
CDR3: CASSWGVGEGNEQFF

J: TRBJ1-2
length: 15
V: TRBV4-1
size: NA
D: TRBD1
DNA: TGCGCCAGCAGCCAACAACAGACAGGGGTTGATGGCTACACCTTC
CDR3: CASSQQQTGVDGYTF

J: TRBJ1-2
length: 14
V: TRBV27
size: NA
D: NA
DNA: TGTGCCAGCAGTTTATCGGGGGGGAACTATGGCTACACCTTC
CDR3: CASSLSGGNYGYTF

J: TRBJ2-3
length: 13
V: TRBV29-1
size: NA
D: NA
DNA: TGCAGCGTTGAGCGGGATTACACAGATACGCAGTATTTT
CDR3: CSVERDYTDTQYF

J: TRBJ1-4
length: 12
V: TRBV29-1
size: once
D: TRBD1
DNA: TGCAGCGTTCGACAGGGAAATGAAAAACTGTTTTTT
CDR3: CSVRQGNEKLFF

J: TRBJ1-3
length: 13
V: TRBV27
size: NA
D: NA
DNA: TGTGCCAGCAGTCTCTCTGCGGGAAACACCATATATTTT
CDR3: CASSLSAGNTIYF

J: TRBJ2-3
length: 16
V: TRBV3-1/TRBV3-2
size: NA
D: NA
DNA: TGTGCCAGCAGCCAAGGGACCAGGGGAAGCACAGATACGCAGTATTTT
CDR3: CASSQGTRGSTDTQYF

J: TRBJ2-3
length: 14
V: TRBV4-1
size: once
D: NA
DNA: TGCGCCAGCAGCCCGCGACAGGTCCCAGATACGCAGTATTTT
CDR3: CASSPRQVPDTQYF

J: TRBJ2-3
length: 18
V: TRBV5-1
size: NA
D: TRBD2
DNA: TGCGCCAGCAGCTCGGCCCTTACTAGCGGCACTAGCACAGATACGCAGTATTTT
CDR3: CASSSALTSGTSTDTQYF

J: TRBJ2-7
length: 14
V: TRBV5-1
size: NA
D: TRBD1
DNA: TGCGCCAGCAGCGCTAGGGACAGTTCCTACGAGCAGTACTTC
CDR3: CASSARDSSYEQYF

J: TRBJ2-2
length: 15
V: TRBV7-9
size: few
D: TRBD1
DNA: TGTGCCAGCAGCTGGGGACAGCCGAACACCGGGGAGCTGTTTTTT
CDR3: CASSWGQPNTGELFF

J: TRBJ1-5
length: 13
V: TRBV18
size: NA
D: NA
DNA: TGTGCCAGCTCGGCCGGGGGGAATCAGCCCCAGCATTTT
CDR3: CASSAGGNQPQHF

J: TRBJ2-2
length: 13
V: TRBV12-3/TRBV12-4
size: NA
D: NA
DNA: TGTGCCAGCAGTTTAAGCAATATCGGGGAGCTGTTTTTT
CDR3: CASSLSNIGELFF

J: TRBJ2-7
length: 15
V: TRBV19
size: NA
D: TRBD2
DNA: TGTGCCAGTAGTATAGAGGGCGGGGGGGCCTCCGAGCAGTACTTC
CDR3: CASSIEGGGASEQYF

J: TRBJ1-1
length: 14
V: TRBV10-3
size: NA
D: NA
DNA: TGTGCCATCAGTGAAAAAGTTCGGGACACTGAAGCTTTCTTT
CDR3: CAISEKVRDTEAFF

J: TRBJ1-5
length: 13
V: TRBV7-2
size: NA
D: NA
DNA: TGTGCCAGCAGCTTAGACCCTAATCCGCCCCAGCATTTT
CDR3: CASSLDPNPPQHF

J: TRBJ2-1
length: 19
V: TRBV30
size: NA
D: TRBD1
DNA: TGTGCCTGGAGGGCCCTATCCGGACAGGCCCCGAGCTCCTACAATGAGCAGTTCTTC
CDR3: CAWRALSGQAPSSYNEQFF

J: TRBJ1-1
length: 15
V: TRBV5-1
size: NA
D: TRBD1
DNA: TGCGCCAGCAGCTTAACCGGGACAGTGAACACTGAAGCTTTCTTT
CDR3: CASSLTGTVNTEAFF

J: TRBJ1-6
length: 15
V: TRBV5-6
size: NA
D: NA
DNA: TGTGCCAGCAGCTGGCGGGATGCCTATAATTCACCCCTCCACTTT
CDR3: CASSWRDAYNSPLHF

J: TRBJ2-1
length: 15
V: TRBV7-2
size: few
D: TRBD2
DNA: TGTGCCAGCATCCAGCGGGGGGGCCGCTACAATGAGCAGTTCTTC
CDR3: CASIQRGGRYNEQFF

J: TRBJ1-6
length: 15
V: TRBV7-9
size: once
D: NA
DNA: TGTGCCAGCAGCTTAGAAAACTCTAATAATTCACCCCTCCACTTT
CDR3: CASSLENSNNSPLHF

J: TRBJ1-3
length: 22
V: TRBV6-4
size: few
D: TRBD1
DNA: TGTGCCAGCAGTGACTCGACTGAAAGGGACAGGGGAGAGTGGGACTCTGGAAACACCATATATTTT
CDR3: CASSDSTERDRGEWDSGNTIYF

J: TRBJ1-4
length: 15
V: TRBV5-1
size: NA
D: NA
DNA: TGCGCCAGCAGCGTAACAGGGCTGGCTAATGAAAAACTGTTTTTT
CDR3: CASSVTGLANEKLFF